The 30 T cell receptor beta chains in this list originate from one sample, sequenced in a study of T cells after posttransplantation cyclophosphamide. TCRdb keeps only in-frame clones here, not all; method: immunoSEQ multiplex PCR. The sample shows 2,000 to 3,000 clones, none of them appearing just once. Treatment was busulfan-fludarabine conditioning, a marrow graft, and cyclophosphamide on days +3 and +4. This sample comprised PBMCs, obtained 32 days after allogeneic stem cell transplant with posttransplant cyclophosphamide. These receptors all come from a female patient aged 50-65 years who received an allogeneic stem cell transplant from a related donor, was CMV-positive, and had no GVHD. Some T cells may originate from the graft donor.

Within the sample, this clone is medium-sized. The V gene is TRBV19, the J gene TRBJ2-5; possibly TRBD2 for D (5 bases). The CDR3 consists of 14 residues. Germline-derived CDR1 and CDR2 are LNHDA and SQIVND (reference sequence). Trimming removed 1 base from V and 4 bases from J, with 10 bases in between. The CDR3 region has the DNA TGTGCCAGTAGTATAGGAGGGCCAGGAGAGACCCAGTACTTC. This gives the protein CASSIGGPGETQYF. The variable domain in full, completed from reference TRBV19 and TRBJ2-5, reads DGGITQSPKYLFRKEGQNVTLSCEQNLNHDAMYWYRQDPGQGLRLIYYSQIVNDFQKGDIAEGYSVSREKKESFPLTVTSAQKNPTAFYLCASSIGGPGETQYFGPGTRLLVL.

This clone is labeled large. The V call is TRBV5-1, the J call TRBJ2-7, with D possibly TRBD1 on 6 matching bases. Trimming left V 4 bases short and J 7 bases short, with 24 bases between. Germline V gene sequence: CDR1 SGHRS, CDR2 YFSETQ. CDR3 length equals 16 residues. The CDR3 here is CASSPGHGTREWEQYF. CDR3 nucleotides: TGCGCCAGCAGCCCGGGACACGGGACAAGGGAGTGGGAGCAGTACTTC. The whole variable domain, filled in from reference TRBV5-1 and TRBJ2-7, reads KAGVTQTPRYLIKTRGQQVTLSCSPISGHRSVSWYQQTPGQGLQFLFEYFSETQRNKGNFPGRFSGRQFSNSRSEMNVSTLELGDSALYLCASSPGHGTREWEQYFGPGTRLTVT.

This clone has ten or more counts. The chain employs TRBV18 and TRBJ2-7; tentative D call: TRBD2 (5 bases). Trimming shortened V by 5 bases and J by 6 bases, and 11 bases separated the two germline ends. Germline CDR1 KGHSH, CDR2 LQKENI. CDR3 length: 12 residues. This CDR3 is CASSSAAGEQYF. The CDR3 coding sequence is TGTGCCAGCTCAAGCGCTGCGGGCGAGCAGTACTTC.

This clone is termed medium-sized. V usage is TRBV6-6 and J usage is TRBJ1-1; TRBD1 is a possible D gene (5 bases). With 8 bases removed from V and 4 bases from J, the gap between germline ends came to 17 bases. The CDR3 runs to 14 residues. Looked up from germline, CDR1 is MNHNY and CDR2 is SVGAGI (reference sequence). The CDR3 region is CASLLGGSGTEAFF. The CDR3 region has the DNA TGTGCCAGCCTTCTGGGGGGTTCGGGCACTGAAGCTTTCTTT.

This clone is classed as medium-sized. The chain uses TRBV2 and TRBJ2-3; 14 bases align to TRBD2. The CDR3 length is 18 residues. The junction had 15 bases not matched to a gene; V was cut back by 7 bases and J by 6 bases. Germline V gene data show CDR1 as SNHLY and CDR2 as FYNNEI. As DNA, the CDR3 is TGTGCCAGCACTTCCCTCCTCGGACTAGCGGGAGGAGGGGATACGCAGTATTTT. It is translated as CASTSLLGLAGGGDTQYF.

The sample holds many counts of this clone. V gene TRBV11-2 combines with J gene TRBJ2-1, with D possibly matching TRBD2 (5 bases). CDR1 SGHAT and CDR2 FQNNGV come from the germline V gene. The CDR3 is made up of 14 amino acids. V was pared by 0 bases and J by 7 bases, with 10 bases between. The CDR3 region has the DNA TGTGCCAGCAGCTTAGATCCTAGCTGGAATGAGCAGTTCTTC. This codes for CASSLDPSWNEQFF. Combining the CDR3 with reference TRBV11-2 and TRBJ2-1 gives the whole variable domain EAGVAQSPRYKIIEKRQSVAFWCNPISGHATLYWYQQILGQGPKLLIQFQNNGVVDDSQLPKDRFSAERLKGVDSTLKIQPAKLEDSAVYLCASSLDPSWNEQFFGPGTRLTVL.

The table lists this clone with many counts. The CDR3 bases are TGTGCCAGCAGTTTGACAGGGGGGGTTAATGAAAAACTGTTTTTT. It specifies CASSLTGGVNEKLFF. The gene calls are TRBV27 and TRBJ1-4; the match to TRBD1 covers 9 bases. After removal of 3 bases from V and 4 bases from J, the junction contained 3 bases not matched to a gene. The CDR3 runs to 15 residues. Germline V gene sequence: CDR1 MNHEY, CDR2 SMNVEV (reference sequence).

This clone was counted many times. V usage is TRBV27 and J usage is TRBJ1-5; D unclear. The CDR3 loop spans 15 amino acids. The germline V gene encodes CDR1 MNHEY and CDR2 SMNVEV (reference sequence). V lost 2 bases, J lost 0 bases, and 8 bases lay in between. The CDR3 spells CASSLTRYSNQPQHF. CDR3 sequence (DNA): TGTGCCAGCAGTTTAACCAGGTATAGCAATCAGCCCCAGCATTTT.

By its share, this clone is medium-sized (0.01 to 0.1%). V usage is TRBV5-4 and J usage is TRBJ1-4; maybe TRBD1 (6 bases). Deletions cut 3 bases from V and 8 bases from J, with 17 bases between. Germline V gene sequence: CDR1 SGHNT, CDR2 YYREEE (reference sequence). The CDR3 runs to 15 residues. DNA of the CDR3: TGTGCCAGCAGCTCTCCGGGCAAGGGGGTAGAAAAACTGTTTTTT. It translates to CASSSPGKGVEKLFF.

By its share, this clone is medium-sized (0.01 to 0.1%). DNA for the CDR3: TGTGCCAGTAGTGAAGGGGATGAGACCCAGTACTTC. Amino acid sequence: CASSEGDETQYF. The V call is TRBV19, the J call TRBJ2-5, with a possible D match to TRBD1 (5 bases). Looked up from germline, CDR1 is LNHDA and CDR2 is SQIVND (reference sequence). V lost 5 bases, J lost 5 bases, and 9 bases lay in between. This CDR3 has 12 residues. Variable domain in full (rest from reference TRBV19 and TRBJ2-5): DGGITQSPKYLFRKEGQNVTLSCEQNLNHDAMYWYRQDPGQGLRLIYYSQIVNDFQKGDIAEGYSVSREKKESFPLTVTSAQKNPTAFYLCASSEGDETQYFGPGTRLLVL.

In this sample, this clone turned up many times. The chain combines TRBV2 with TRBJ2-7; 7 bases line up with TRBD1. This CDR3 is 15 amino acids long. Germline trimming cut 0 bases from V and 8 bases from J; bases unmatched to any gene: 10. Germline loops: CDR1 SNHLY, CDR2 FYNNEI. CDR3 protein: CASSEALWDSTKQYV. The CDR3, as DNA: TGTGCCAGCAGTGAAGCGCTTTGGGACAGTACAAAGCAGTACGTC.

This clone was counted many times. The chain joins TRBV6-6 to TRBJ2-7; a weak D match, TRBD1 (5 bases). The CDR3 runs 14 residues. Germline values: CDR1 MNHNY, CDR2 SVGAGI (reference sequence). V was pared by 2 bases and J by 4 bases, with 12 bases between. The CDR3 DNA is TGTGCCAGCAGTTACCAGGGTATCTTATACGAGCAGTACTTC. It translates to CASSYQGILYEQYF.

There are a few counts of this clone. One base away lies a much larger clone, so this may be a sequencing read error. The chain joins TRBV24-1 to TRBJ2-7; 7 bases match TRBD2. From germline, CDR1 is KGHDR and CDR2 SFDVKD. With 6 bases clipped from V and 8 bases from J, the junction kept 15 bases outside the gene matches. The CDR3 is 15 residues long. CDR3 in amino acids: CATSRGEDARGQQYF. The CDR3 region has the DNA TGTGCCACCAGTCGGGGGGAGGACGCAAGGGGCCAGCAGTACTTC.

This clone was counted many times. The CDR3 spells CASSLAQGSGYTF. Written as DNA, the CDR3 is TGTGCCAGCAGTTTGGCACAGGGCAGCGGCTACACCTTC. This sequence joins TRBV12-3 or TRBV12-4 and TRBJ1-2; tentatively, D is TRBD1 (6 bases). Deletions cut 3 bases from V and 8 bases from J, with 13 bases between. The CDR3 consists of 13 residues.

By sample fraction, this clone is medium-sized. This chain connects TRBV7-2 to TRBJ2-1; D unresolved. This CDR3 is built from 15 residues. CDR1 is SGHTA, CDR2 FQGNSA, per germline. Trimming removed 5 bases from V and 0 bases from J, with 11 bases in between. The CDR3 loop reads CASSGYQNSYNEQFF. CDR3 nucleotide sequence: TGTGCCAGCAGCGGTTACCAGAACTCCTACAATGAGCAGTTCTTC.

By proportion, this clone is large. V and J are TRBV12-3 or TRBV12-4 and TRBJ2-1; the match to TRBD2 covers 11 bases. Trimming at V came to 5 bases and at J to 4 bases, leaving 7 bases not matched to a gene. CDR3 size: 16 residues. The CDR3 nucleotides are TGTGCCAGCAGTCCCTCGACTAGCGGGGATTACAATGAGCAGTTCTTC. Its translation: CASSPSTSGDYNEQFF.

Concerning this clone: It may be a read error: a sequence one base away is much more abundant. The J gene is TRBJ2-3, the V gene TRBV5-4; D is unclear. V was trimmed by 4 bases and J by 4 bases, leaving 16 bases between them. Germline CDR1 reads SGHNT; CDR2 reads YYREEE (reference sequence). This CDR3 comprises 15 residues. The CDR3 protein is CASSPRRGAPDTQYF. CDR3 DNA: TGTGCCAGCAGCCCGCGCCGCGGCGCGCCAGATACGCAGTATTTT.

This chain joins TRBV9 and TRBJ1-1; 8 bases fit TRBD1. Germline V gene lookup returns CDR1 SGDLS and CDR2 YYNGEE. The CDR3 sequence is 16 residues long. The trim removed 0 bases at V and 1 base at J, leaving 5 bases unmatched. For the CDR3, the DNA is TGTGCCAGCAGCGTAGTCCCTGGGACAGGGAACACTGAAGCTTTCTTT. Encoded protein: CASSVVPGTGNTEAFF.

By share, this clone ranks as medium-sized. The chain couples TRBV6-4 to TRBJ1-1; D not resolved. Germline V gene data show CDR1 as MRHNA and CDR2 as SNTAGT. The germline V and J ends were trimmed by 3 bases and 1 base, with 12 bases remaining between them. This CDR3 contains 15 residues. CDR3 sequence reads: CASSETPQQNTEAFF. CDR3 bases: TGTGCCAGCAGTGAGACCCCACAGCAGAACACTGAAGCTTTCTTT.

This clone is deemed medium-sized. The chain employs TRBV2 and TRBJ1-1, with D perhaps matching TRBD1 (6 bases). Germline CDR1 is SNHLY and CDR2 is FYNNEI. Trimming cost V 0 bases and J 1 base, with 9 bases left between them. The CDR3 is 15 residues long. In DNA, the CDR3 is TGTGCCAGCAGTGAAGCGGGACACTCGAACACTGAAGCTTTCTTT. Translation gives CASSEAGHSNTEAFF.

This clone was detected many times. The chain recombines TRBV6-5 with TRBJ2-1; 7 bases are a match to TRBD2. Germline CDR1 MNHEY, CDR2 SVGAGI. The CDR3 loop spans 15 amino acids. V lost 5 bases, J lost 2 bases, and 6 bases stayed unmatched. The CDR3 DNA reads as TGTGCCAGCAGTACGGGGGAGGGCCCCTACAATGAGCAGTTCTTC. Translating gives CASSTGEGPYNEQFF.

This clone was seen at least ten times. V gene TRBV12-3 or TRBV12-4 combines with J gene TRBJ2-4; D is perhaps TRBD1 (5 bases). V was trimmed by 4 bases and J by 5 bases, leaving 15 bases between them. The CDR3 consists of 15 residues. As DNA, the CDR3 is TGTGCCAGCAGTTCGCAGGCTGGGGCCCAAAACATTCAGTACTTC. This encodes CASSSQAGAQNIQYF.

This clone is large. The chain is built from TRBV10-3 and TRBJ2-1, with D tentatively TRBD2 (5 bases). CDR3 length: 15 residues. The V end lost 8 bases, the J end lost 2 bases, and 16 bases lay between the germline ends. Per germline, CDR1 ENHRY and CDR2 SYGVKD. CDR3 nucleotide sequence: TGTGCCATCGGCGGGTCATCCAACCCCTACAATGAGCAGTTCTTC. Its translation is CAIGGSSNPYNEQFF.

This clone is medium-sized within its sample. The chain uses TRBV10-3 and TRBJ2-5, with D unclear. Germline loops: CDR1 ENHRY, CDR2 SYGVKD. The length of the CDR3 is 12 residues. Trimming cost V 2 bases and J 5 bases, with 6 bases left between them. The CDR3 nucleotides read TGTGCCATCAGTGAGCAAGCGGAGACCCAGTACTTC. It specifies CAISEQAETQYF.

This clone has at least ten counts. This chain uses TRBV29-1 with TRBJ2-7; 7 bases map to TRBD2. The trim removed 4 bases at V and 0 bases at J, leaving 6 bases unmatched. Looked up from germline, CDR1 is SQVTM and CDR2 is ANQGSEA. The length of the CDR3 is 14 residues. CDR3 protein: CSVGRAGYSYEQYF. The CDR3 DNA sequence: TGCAGCGTTGGGCGAGCGGGGTACTCCTACGAGCAGTACTTC.

This clone is medium-sized (0.01 to 0.1%) in the sample. The chain uses TRBV6-5 and TRBJ1-3, with unresolved D. Per the germline V gene, CDR1 is MNHEY and CDR2 is SVGAGI. The CDR3 covers 16 residues. With 4 bases removed from V and 0 bases from J, the gap between germline ends came to 13 bases. The chain's CDR3 is CASSFPLGGSGNTIYF. DNA of the CDR3: TGTGCCAGCAGTTTTCCGTTAGGCGGCTCTGGAAACACCATATATTTT.

This clone was seen many times. The chain uses TRBV19 and TRBJ2-3; D is perhaps TRBD1 or TRBD2 (5 bases each). The V gene's germline CDR1 is LNHDA and CDR2 SQIVND (reference sequence). The V and J ends lost 7 bases and 1 base respectively, with 15 bases between them. The CDR3 extends over 15 amino acids. The CDR3 sequence: CASNDPRGGTDTQYF. In DNA, the CDR3 is TGTGCCAGTAACGATCCAAGAGGGGGCACAGATACGCAGTATTTT.

This clone was found many times. This chain links TRBV27 with TRBJ2-7, with TRBD2 matching 8 bases. The CDR3 length is 18 residues. CDR1 is MNHEY, CDR2 SMNVEV, per germline (reference sequence). Germline trimming cut 1 base from V and 0 bases from J; bases unmatched to any gene: 11. The CDR3 DNA reads as TGTGCCAGCAGTTTATTCCCCTCCGGGGGGGTAGACTCCTACGAGCAGTACTTC. It translates to CASSLFPSGGVDSYEQYF.

This clone counts as medium-sized. The chain uses TRBV6-6 and TRBJ2-1; D gene ambiguous. Trimming shortened V by 2 bases and J by 7 bases, and 6 bases separated the two germline ends. The CDR3 has 12 amino acids. Germline V CDR1 and CDR2: MNHNY, SVGAGI (reference sequence). CDR3 protein: CASSYPGNEQFF. DNA for the CDR3: TGTGCCAGCAGTTACCCAGGAAATGAGCAGTTCTTC.

In this sample, this clone turned up many times. The chain is built from TRBV7-2 and TRBJ2-6; D is uncertain. The germline CDR1 and CDR2 sequences are SGHTA and FQGNSA. Trimming stripped 5 bases from V and 3 bases from J, with 11 bases between. The CDR3 loop spans 15 amino acids. CDR3 sequence (DNA): TGTGCCAGCAGCCCCCTGGGCAATGGGGCCAACGTCCTGACTTTC. Translating it yields CASSPLGNGANVLTF.